This TCR beta chain is from a study of blood T cell repertoires in COVID-19. Study at large: Material from acute and convalescent COVID-19 was sourced from the United States, Italy and Spain.

CDR1 is SGHAT, CDR2 FQNNGV, per germline. V was cut by 6 bases and J by 1 base, with 15 bases left in between. This CDR3 has 15 amino acids. Libraries were prepared by immunoSEQ multiplex PCR; TCRdb keeps only in-frame clonotypes and omits some of them. The sample records 300,000 to 450,000 clones, around 87% being singletons. The V call is TRBV11-2, the J call TRBJ1-1, with a possible D match to TRBD1 (6 bases). The material sequenced was PBMCs or T cells enriched from blood (not recorded which). The clonotype comes from a man between 40 and 49 years old in a cohort exposed to, infected with or recovered from COVID-19 (not recorded which). CDR3 region: CASRERGGRNTEAFF. CDR3 DNA: TGTGCCAGCAGGGAGAGGGGGGGCAGGAACACTGAAGCTTTCTTT.